Below, 9 T cell receptor beta chains from the same sample are listed, as sequenced in a study of metastatic and nonmetastatic thyroid tumors. TCRdb reprocessed the PCR reads via MiXCR. The sample carries under 25,000 clones, 27% recorded once. Nobody among the patients had been given any treatment before thyroid surgery. Sequencing was performed on blood. The receptors originated from a female donor with papillary thyroid cancer or a benign thyroid nodule (not recorded which). Some clones in this sample may be carry-over from other donors' samples.

This clone was counted at least ten times. The CDR3 protein is CASSLGGMDYGYTF. CDR3 bases: TGTGCCAGCAGCTTAGGGGGAATGGACTATGGCTACACCTTC. V and J are TRBV7-2 and TRBJ1-2; D not resolved. CDR1 and CDR2 (germline): SGHTA, FQGNSA. V dropped 1 base and J dropped 3 bases, with 9 bases sitting between them. The CDR3 has 14 residues.

This clone appeared many times. This rearrangement joins TRBV30 to TRBJ1-2, with D maybe TRBD1 (5 bases). Germline assignment: CDR1 GTSNPN and CDR2 SVGIG (reference sequence). V was clipped by 0 bases and J by 8 bases, with 13 bases between them. This CDR3 comprises 13 residues. CDR3 sequence (DNA): TGTGCCTGGAGTGTACGGGGAAGGGGCGGCTACACCTTC. Translation: CAWSVRGRGGYTF. The variable domain in full, with the rest retrieved from reference TRBV30 and TRBJ1-2, is SQTIHQWPATLVQPVGSPLSLECTVEGTSNPNLYWYRQAAGRGLQLLFYSVGIGQISSEVPQNLSASRPQDRQFILSSKKLLLSDSGFYLCAWSVRGRGGYTFGSGTRLTVV.

This clone was counted a few times. The chain uses TRBV6-5 and TRBJ1-4, with TRBD1 as a possible D gene (5 bases). The germline CDR1 and CDR2 sequences are MNHEY and SVGAGI. CDR3 length: 15 amino acids. Between the trimmed V and J ends, which lost 2 bases and 2 bases, there was a span of 9 bases. CDR3 sequence (DNA): TGTGCCAGCAGTTACGGGGGTGCGACTAATGAAAAACTGTTTTTT. Translated, it gives CASSYGGATNEKLFF.

Many counts were recorded for this clone. The V call is TRBV7-2, the J call TRBJ2-5; D might be TRBD1 or TRBD2, each matching 5 bases. This CDR3 spans 13 amino acids. Germline CDR1 reads SGHTA; CDR2 reads FQGNSA. V lost 8 bases, J lost 3 bases, and 13 bases lay in between. The CDR3 protein is CASSRGTEETQYF. The CDR3 DNA sequence: TGTGCCAGCTCCCGAGGGACGGAAGAGACCCAGTACTTC.

The chain employs TRBV11-3 and TRBJ2-2, with D uncertain. The germline gives CDR1 SGHNT, CDR2 YENEEA. This CDR3 contains 14 residues. Trimming removed 0 bases from V and 1 base from J, with 3 bases in between. The CDR3 DNA follows: TGTGCCAGCAGCTTAGAGGGGAACACCGGGGAGCTGTTTTTT. Its translation is CASSLEGNTGELFF.

This clone was detected only a few times. The V call is TRBV6-1, the J call TRBJ2-3, with D perhaps TRBD1 or TRBD2 (5 bases each). The germline V and J ends were trimmed by 8 bases and 0 bases, with 15 bases remaining between them. Germline CDR1 is MNHNS and CDR2 is SASEGT. The CDR3 spans 15 residues. The CDR3 is CASSGHGLSTDTQYF. Written as DNA, the CDR3 is TGTGCCAGCTCTGGACATGGACTTAGCACAGATACGCAGTATTTT.

This clone has more than one count but fewer than ten. The rearrangement links TRBV6-4 to TRBJ2-2; possible D gene TRBD1, 8 bases. Between the trimmed V and J ends, which lost 5 bases and 4 bases, there was a span of 11 bases. CDR1 is MRHNA, CDR2 SNTAGT, per germline. This CDR3 comprises 14 residues. The CDR3 DNA follows: TGTGCCAGCAGTACAGGGGGGGGCACCGGGGAGCTGTTTTTT. Protein sequence: CASSTGGGTGELFF.

The DNA of the CDR3 is TGTGCCAGCAGCCAACGCGGGATAGCCGGGGAGCTGTTTTTT. It encodes CASSQRGIAGELFF. V is TRBV3-1 and J is TRBJ2-2, with D maybe TRBD2 (6 bases). The ends were cut back, 2 bases at V and 6 bases at J, with 10 bases in the middle. The CDR3 extends over 14 amino acids. Germline V gene lookup returns CDR1 LGHDT and CDR2 YNNKEL (reference sequence). The whole variable domain, filled in from reference TRBV3-1 and TRBJ2-2, reads DTAVSQTPKYLVTQMGNDKSIKCEQNLGHDTMYWYKQDSKKFLKIMFSYNNKELIINETVPNRFSPKSPDKAHLNLHINSLELGDSAVYFCASSQRGIAGELFFGEGSRLTVL.

Concerning this clone itself: Mismatch with germline at one junction end may stem from a read error. J is TRBJ1-2 and V is TRBV4-1; D is unresolved. Germline CDR1 and CDR2: MGHRA and YSYEKL. The CDR3 extends over 17 amino acids. CDR3 amino acids: CASGQPPLRHSPDGYTF. The CDR3 DNA follows: TGCGCCAGCGGCCAACCCCCCCTAAGGCACAGTCCAGATGGCTACACCTTC.